This TCR beta chain was identified in a study of CD8 T cells in ankylosing spondylitis. CDR1 is MNHEY, CDR2 SMNVEV, per germline (reference sequence). CDR3 length: 14 residues. The V and J ends lost 3 bases and 5 bases respectively, with 8 bases between them. Using quantitative 5'-RACE with molecular barcodes, the authors made TCR beta libraries. TCRdb used MiXCR to reprocess the 5' RACE reads, holding one entry per CDR3 protein. The sample shows just over 150,000 distinct CDR3 sequences, 18% of them seen only once. This clonotype came up a few times. The TCR comes from a male donor with ankylosing spondylitis or in good health (not recorded which). The V call is TRBV27, the J call TRBJ1-6; the D gene is possibly TRBD1 (5 bases). Material for sequencing was blood, either unsorted or a sorted T cell fraction (not recorded which). The DNA for the CDR3 is TGTGCCAGCAGTTTGGGGCAGGATAATTCACCCCTCCACTTT. Protein: CASSLGQDNSPLHF.